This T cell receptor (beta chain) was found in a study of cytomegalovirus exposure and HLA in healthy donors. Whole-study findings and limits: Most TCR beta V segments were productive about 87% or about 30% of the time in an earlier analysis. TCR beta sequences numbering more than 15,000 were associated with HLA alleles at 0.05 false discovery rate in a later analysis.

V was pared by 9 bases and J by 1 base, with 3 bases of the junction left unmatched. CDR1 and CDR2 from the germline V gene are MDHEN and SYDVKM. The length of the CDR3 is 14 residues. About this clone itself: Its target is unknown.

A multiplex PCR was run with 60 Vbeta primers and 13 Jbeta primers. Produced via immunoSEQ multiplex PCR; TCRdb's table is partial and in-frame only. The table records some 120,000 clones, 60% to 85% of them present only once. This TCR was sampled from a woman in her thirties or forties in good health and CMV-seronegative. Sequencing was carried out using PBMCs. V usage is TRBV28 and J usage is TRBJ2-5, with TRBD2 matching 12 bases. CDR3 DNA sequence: TGTGCCAGTGGACTAGCGGGATCCCAAGAGACCCAGTACTTC. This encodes CASGLAGSQETQYF.